This T cell receptor beta chain was sequenced for a study of blood T cells in healthy people across ages. Alongside a J-beta primer mix, a sample-barcoded 5' primer served in a second PCR lasting roughly 6 to 12 cycles. Via MiXCR, TCRdb re-called the 5' RACE reads, giving one row per CDR3 protein. The table shows fewer than 1.5 million distinct CDR3 sequences, with 35% to 45% occurring only once. This CDR3 region has 12 residues. CDR1 MGHDK and CDR2 SYGVNS come from the germline V gene. V was clipped by 3 bases and J by 12 bases, with 12 bases between them. Sequenced material: blood. V usage is TRBV25-1 and J usage is TRBJ2-1; D might be TRBD1 (5 bases). The receptor was derived from a woman in her late teens or twenties in good health. The CDR3 nucleotides are TGTGCCAGCAGTGAGCAGGGATGTGTGCAGTTCTTC. Its translation is CASSEQGCVQFF.